These 5 T cell receptor beta chains came from one sample sequenced in a study of metastatic and nonmetastatic thyroid tumors. TCRdb reprocessed the PCR reads using MiXCR. This sample has roughly 33,000 clones, with 18% found just once. All patients were treatment-naive before thyroid surgery. Material: blood. The receptors stem from a male donor with papillary thyroid cancer or a benign thyroid nodule (not recorded which). Some clones in this sample may be carry-over from other donors' samples.

The table lists this clone with many counts. The J gene is TRBJ1-4, the V gene TRBV12-3 or TRBV12-4; 8 nucleotides line up with TRBD1. This CDR3 is built from 14 residues. V lost 4 bases to trimming and J lost 4 bases; unmatched junction nucleotides: 2. This CDR3 reads CASSSGQGNEKLFF. The CDR3 bases are TGTGCCAGCAGTTCTGGACAGGGTAATGAAAAACTGTTTTTT.

There are a few counts of this clone. The chain has TRBV28 and TRBJ2-7; D not resolved. V gave up 5 bases and J gave up 0 bases, with 8 bases separating them. This CDR3 spans 13 amino acids. CDR1 MDHEN and CDR2 SYDVKM come from the germline V gene. Here the CDR3 DNA reads TGTGCCAGCAGTGCGGCAACCTCCTACGAGCAGTACTTC. This gives the protein CASSAATSYEQYF.

Ten or more counts support this clone. J is TRBJ2-5 and V is TRBV5-6; 8 positions agree with TRBD1. Germline values: CDR1 SGHDT, CDR2 YYEEEE. The CDR3 extends over 15 amino acids. Trimming took 4 bases from V and 7 from J; bases not matched to a gene: 12. The CDR3 DNA follows: TGTGCCAGCAGCCTTAACGGACAGGGTTCTTCGACCCAGTACTTC. Its protein product is CASSLNGQGSSTQYF.

In this sample, this clone turned up a few times. It may be a read error: a sequence one base away is much more abundant. Other DNA sequences in this sample translate to the same CDR3. The chain employs TRBV29-1 and TRBJ1-3; TRBD1 might be the D (6 bases). The CDR3 consists of 13 residues. Germline CDR1 and CDR2: SQVTM and ANQGSEA. The chain's CDR3 is CSVEAGVGNTIYF. The CDR3 DNA sequence: TGCAGCGTTGAGGCAGGGGTTGGAAACACGATATATTTT.

This clone has a count of ten or more. The J gene is TRBJ2-5, the V gene TRBV11-2, with 14 bases identical to TRBD2. Germline loops: CDR1 SGHAT, CDR2 FQNNGV. This CDR3 contains 18 residues. With V trimmed by 5 bases and J by 2 bases, 10 bases remained unmatched. CDR3 amino acids: CASSPRLAGGLGQETQYF. DNA of the CDR3: TGTGCCAGCAGCCCTAGACTAGCGGGGGGGCTGGGGCAAGAGACCCAGTACTTC.